This T cell receptor (beta chain) was retrieved from a study of shared clonotypes between healthy human individuals. Across the whole study: Researchers assigned three CD4 naive, three CD4 memory, two CD8 naive and one CD8 memory plate to each donor. Study-wide findings and caveats: With several donors compared, about 5% of naive CD4 clonotypes were shared. Lower generation probabilities were found for non-shared clonotypes than for those shared by all four donors.

The CDR3 length is 14 residues. CDR1 is SGHAT and CDR2 is FQNNGV in the germline V gene. Between the trimmed V and J ends, which lost 6 bases and 5 bases, there was a span of 13 bases. Comment on this clone: Antigen specificity is unknown.

Evenly divided among several immunoSEQ plates was the genomic DNA of each subset. Method: immunoSEQ multiplex PCR; TCRdb's copy keeps in-frame clones and lacks some. Of 600,000 to 750,000 clones detected, approximately 79% appear once; the ten largest clones hold around 1.8%. The sequence was collected from a woman between 25 and 40 years old in good health. The specimen sequenced was memory CD4+ T cells sorted from blood. Subset here: CD45RA-negative fraction. The J gene is TRBJ1-4, the V gene TRBV11-2; D possibly corresponds to TRBD1 (5 bases). The CDR3 DNA sequence: TGTGCCAGCAGTGACGACAGACAAAATGAAAAACTGTTTTTT. Translation gives CASSDDRQNEKLFF.